This TCR beta chain comes out of a study of T cells expressing NK-cell markers. Background on the study: Eight donors were sequenced, of whom seven were HCMV-seropositive, while the remaining one was HCMV-seronegative. Study findings and constraints: These same clonotypes (in several donors) also led the CD3+CD56-NKG2C+ fraction. Each of roughly 6 donors carried dominant NKG2C+ clonotypes accounting for about 1.0-8% of CD8+ T cells.

TCRdb re-analyzed the 5' RACE reads; it lists each CDR3 protein once, without DNA. The sample is made up of 400,000 or so distinct CDR3 sequences, and the top ten hold around 11% of it. As concerns this clonotype: Its antigen is unknown.

CDR3 size: 14 residues. Germline values: CDR1 MNHNS, CDR2 SASEGT. The receptor comes from a woman in her forties or fifties in good health. Sequencing was performed on blood T cells: a sorted CD56 or NKG2C T cell subset, CD4+ or CD8+ T cells, or bulk PBMC T cells (not recorded which). This sequence joins TRBV6-1 and TRBJ2-1; TCRdb's D gene call, TRBD2, goes unchecked for lack of DNA. The CDR3 spells CASSDGLAGGEQFF.